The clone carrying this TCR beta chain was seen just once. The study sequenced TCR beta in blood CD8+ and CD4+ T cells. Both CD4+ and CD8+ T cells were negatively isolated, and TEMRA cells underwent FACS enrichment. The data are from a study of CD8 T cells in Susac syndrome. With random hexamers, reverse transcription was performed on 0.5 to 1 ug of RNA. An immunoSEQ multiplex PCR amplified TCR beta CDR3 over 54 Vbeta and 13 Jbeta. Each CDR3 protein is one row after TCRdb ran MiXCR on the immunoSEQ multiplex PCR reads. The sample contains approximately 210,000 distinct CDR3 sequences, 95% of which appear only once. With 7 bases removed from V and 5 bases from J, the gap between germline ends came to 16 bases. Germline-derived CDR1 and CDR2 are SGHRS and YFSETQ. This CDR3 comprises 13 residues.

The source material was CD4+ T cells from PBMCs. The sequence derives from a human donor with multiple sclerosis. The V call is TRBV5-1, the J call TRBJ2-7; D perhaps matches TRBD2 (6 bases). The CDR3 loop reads CASHAGNGDEQYF. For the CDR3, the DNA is TGCGCCAGCCACGCGGGGAATGGGGACGAGCAGTACTTC. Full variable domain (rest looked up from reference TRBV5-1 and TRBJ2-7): KAGVTQTPRYLIKTRGQQVTLSCSPISGHRSVSWYQQTPGQGLQFLFEYFSETQRNKGNFPGRFSGRQFSNSRSEMNVSTLELGDSALYLCASHAGNGDEQYFGPGTRLTVT.